Listed below are T cell receptor beta chains from one sample, sequenced in a study of beta chain features in type 1 diabetes. Sequenced by immunoSEQ multiplex PCR; TCRdb stores in-frame clones only, minus some. The sample contains some 150,000 clones, about 13% of which appear only once. Sequenced material: central memory CD4+ T cells from blood. These receptors were collected from a man aged 18 to 30 with type 1 diabetes. Both conserved end residues are part of each CDR3. A D gene is named only where the DNA matches it firmly. Rows may omit the clone size; those that give it use once, few, many or a size class.

>TRBJ1-1|TRBV5-6|.|few
TGTGCCAGCAGCCGGGGAGGGAATGAAGCTTTCTTT
CASSRGGNEAFF
>TRBJ1-3|TRBV11-2|.|few
TGTGCCAGCACCCAGGCCCGGGACACTGGAGGAAACACCATATATTTT
CASTQARDTGGNTIYF
>TRBJ1-4|TRBV6-1|.|.
TGTGCCAGCAGTGACCAGCCGGGGGCTGAAAAACTGTTTTTT
CASSDQPGAEKLFF
>TRBJ1-2|TRBV27|.|.
TGTGCCAGCAGTTTATCGAGTGGCGGGGATGGCTACACCTTC
CASSLSSGGDGYTF
>TRBJ2-1|TRBV4-2|.|few
TGTGCCAGCAGCCCCGGCGGTAGTAGGGGGGGCGGGGAGCAGTTCTTC
CASSPGGSRGGGEQFF
>TRBJ1-1|TRBV30|.|few
TGTGCCTGTATAGGAACCCAAGGGACTGAAGCTTTCTTT
CACIGTQGTEAFF
>TRBJ2-1|TRBV15|.|many
TGTGCCACCAGCAGAGATCTTTCGGGCAGGGAGCAGTTCTTC
CATSRDLSGREQFF
>TRBJ2-2|TRBV29-1|TRBD1|few
TGCAGCGCTAGACAGGGGTCGAACACCGGGGAGCTGTTTTTT
CSARQGSNTGELFF
>TRBJ2-5|TRBV6-5|.|few
TGTGCCAGCAGACCGACAGGAACGGAGGGGACCCAGTACTTC
CASRPTGTEGTQYF
>TRBJ1-2|TRBV30|TRBD1|few
TGTGCCTGGAGGTATGGGACAGAACTATATGGCTACACCTTC
CAWRYGTELYGYTF
>TRBJ2-5|TRBV14|TRBD2|many
TGTGCCAGCAGCCAACAACTAGCGGGGTCTCAAGAGACCCAGTACTTC
CASSQQLAGSQETQYF
>TRBJ2-7|TRBV11-2|TRBD2|.
TGTGCCAGCAGTATAGCGGGGGGCTCCTACGAGCAGTACTTC
CASSIAGGSYEQYF
>TRBJ2-5|TRBV9|.|.
TGTGCCAGCAGCGTAGTAGGTGGGCTAGAAGTGACCCAGTACTTC
CASSVVGGLEVTQYF
>TRBJ2-1|TRBV5-1|.|.
TGCGCCAGCAGCACCAGGGCGAGCTCCTACAATGAGCAGTTCTTC
CASSTRASSYNEQFF
>TRBJ2-2|TRBV28|TRBD2|.
TGTGCCAGCAGTTTTGGGAGGGCGAACACCGGGGAGCTGTTTTTT
CASSFGRANTGELFF
>TRBJ1-1|TRBV29-1|.|.
TGCAGCGTCCAACAGAACACTGAAGCTTTCTTT
CSVQQNTEAFF
>TRBJ1-4|TRBV2|.|few
TGTGCCAGCATTTTGAGGGGAGCAACTAATGAAAAACTGTTTTTT
CASILRGATNEKLFF
>TRBJ2-1|TRBV9|.|few
TGTGCCAGCAGCGAGCACGGGACCTCCATCCGCAGTGAGCAGTTCTTC
CASSEHGTSIRSEQFF
>TRBJ2-1|TRBV11-3|TRBD2|few
TGTGCCAGCAGCCCAAAGCGGGGGTATAATGAGCAGTTCTTC
CASSPKRGYNEQFF
>TRBJ2-7|TRBV21-1|.|.
TGTGCCAGCAGCAAAGAGGTAGGATACGAGCAGTACTTC
CASSKEVGYEQYF
>TRBJ2-1|TRBV5-6|.|.
TGTGCCAGCAGCTTGGGCCGGGACTCCTACAATGAGCAGTTCTTC
CASSLGRDSYNEQFF
>TRBJ1-3|TRBV29-1|.|few
TGCAGCGTCACCGGGACTGGAAACACCATATATTTT
CSVTGTGNTIYF
>TRBJ1-6|TRBV14|.|few
TGTGCCAGCAGCCCTCGAAGTAGGGGCAGCCACAATTCACCCCTCCACTTT
CASSPRSRGSHNSPLHF
>TRBJ1-6|TRBV7-9|TRBD1|few
TGTGCCAGCAGCTCAGACAGGGGCTGGTCACCCCTCCACTTT
CASSSDRGWSPLHF
>TRBJ1-1|TRBV10-3|.|few
TGTGCCATCAGTGACGAGAAGTCAGGGAACACTGAAGCTTTCTTT
CAISDEKSGNTEAFF
>TRBJ1-1|TRBV6-1|.|few
TGTGCCAGCAGTGGCCGCCCGGACACTGAAGCTTTCTTT
CASSGRPDTEAFF
>TRBJ1-1|TRBV18|.|few
TGTGCCAGCGCACCACTATCGGGTTGGGACACTGAAGCTTTCTTT
CASAPLSGWDTEAFF
>TRBJ2-3|TRBV15|TRBD2|.
TGTGCCACCAGCAGAATGCTAGCGGGGGGCGCAGATACGCAGTATTTT
CATSRMLAGGADTQYF
>TRBJ1-2|TRBV25-1|TRBD1|few
TGTGCCAGCAGTGAAACAGGGGGCGCATCTGGCTACACCTTC
CASSETGGASGYTF
>TRBJ1-1|TRBV15|.|.
TGTGCCACCAGCAGGTCTCTTAGCCCCACAGGGTTAGGCGCTTTCTTT
CATSRSLSPTGLGAFF